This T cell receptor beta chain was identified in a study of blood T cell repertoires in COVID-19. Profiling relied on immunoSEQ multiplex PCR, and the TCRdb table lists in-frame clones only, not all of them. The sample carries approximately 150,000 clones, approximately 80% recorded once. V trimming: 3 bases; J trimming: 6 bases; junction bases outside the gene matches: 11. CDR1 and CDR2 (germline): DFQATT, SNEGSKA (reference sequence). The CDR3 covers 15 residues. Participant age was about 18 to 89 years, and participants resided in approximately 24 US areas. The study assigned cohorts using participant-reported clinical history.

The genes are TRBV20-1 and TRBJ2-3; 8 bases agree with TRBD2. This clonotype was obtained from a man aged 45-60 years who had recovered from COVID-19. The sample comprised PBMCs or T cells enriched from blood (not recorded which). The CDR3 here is CSASEVAGMRDTQYF. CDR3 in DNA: TGCAGTGCTAGTGAAGTAGCGGGGATGAGGGATACGCAGTATTTT.